This record covers a single TCR beta chain. This clonotype turned up a few times. Its recognized antigen is unknown. No qualities accompany the bases; no much larger clone lies one base away. The sample comes from a study of T cell repertoires in cytomegalovirus infection (dated by TCRdb to the late 2010s). Regarding the study in general: Recently identified HLA-C-restricted CMV epitopes, whose presentation resists viral immunomodulation, were targeted by peptide stimulations together with well-studied HLA-B-restricted epitopes. Donor HLA type was relevant to the analysis, as public TCR beta signatures indicated carriage of CMV infection together with the matching HLA type. Beyond this particular receptor, the publication reports: The ex vivo response was dominated by HLA-C-restricted CMV-specific TCR beta clonotypes, which also provided the single most frequent clonotype in two of eight donors. Carriers of CMV infection plus the relevant HLA type were discriminated by the cumulative frequency of public TCR beta family members in the study cohort and in an independent roughly 340-donor cohort.

V ends up 5 bases short and J 2 bases short, with an unmatched junction base count of 12. Its CDR3 holds 17 amino acids, cysteine through phenylalanine. Only the CDR3 region is kept as DNA, spanning 51 bases read in frame from base 1. Looking up the germline V gene (reference sequence) yields CDR1 LNHDA and CDR2 SQIVND. Sequencer: Illumina HiSeq 1500. TCRdb itself trimmed the public reads at Q25 with fastp, ran MiXCR and retained productive beta chains. A single entry per CDR3 protein holds the most common genes and DNA from its merged rows. For this sample there are a few hundred thousand distinct CDR3 sequences; 40% appear just once. In total, the top ten clones hold around 48% of the sample. The treatment or condition label on this specimen signifies: in vitro stimulation with specific CMV peptide epitopes to enrich CMV-specific T cells.

The input for sequencing was cultured PBMCs, taken from culture after CMV antigen stimulation. The chain links TRBV19 with TRBJ1-5; 7 nucleotides in the junction match TRBD1. The sequence derives from a human donor in good health (CMV status not recorded). Some clones in this sample may be carry-over from other donors' samples. The encoded CDR3 is CASSGRTGGVGNQPQHF. The DNA sequence follows: TGTGCCAGTAGTGGCAGGACAGGCGGTGTAGGCAATCAGCCCCAGCATTTT.